The following is a TCR beta chain sequence with its context. What it binds is unknown. This entry belongs to a study of follicular helper T cells after annual influenza vaccination. Regarding the study as a whole: Recurrent ICOS+CD38+ cTfh clonotypes included tetramer and AIM influenza-specific ones.

Germline assignment: CDR1 LGHNA and CDR2 YNFKEQ. The ends were cut back, 0 bases at V and 1 base at J, with 8 bases in the middle. The CDR3 sequence is 15 residues long. The table came from immunoSEQ multiplex PCR; TCRdb's copy has only in-frame clones and leaves some out. This sample has approximately 10,000 clones, with 80% to 85% found just once. Time point indicated: 2013-2014 season, 7 days after vaccination. Vaccine contraindications, substance abuse, HIV/AIDS, active malignancy and active illness excluded donors. Between about 35 and 110 mL of blood was drawn per time point. This chain joins TRBV4-2 and TRBJ2-3; D unresolved. This clonotype was sampled from an adult who received the influenza vaccine. Sequencing used CXCR5- memory CD4+ T cells sorted from blood, obtained 7 days after influenza vaccination. The chain's CDR3 is CASSQDIGGTDTQYF. DNA for the CDR3: TGTGCCAGCAGCCAAGATATCGGCGGCACAGATACGCAGTATTTT.